What follows are 21 T cell receptor beta chains derived from one specimen sequenced in a study of T cell responses to AZD1222 COVID-19 vaccine. This table comes from immunoSEQ multiplex PCR, and its TCRdb copy is limited to in-frame clones, with some not included. The sample contains under 150,000 clones, 80% to 90% of which appear only once. The sample here was peripheral blood, taken on day 0 of AZD1222 vaccination. All receptors derive from an adult in good health.

This clone was found once. The chain has TRBV24-1 and TRBJ1-5, with D possibly TRBD1 on 5 matching bases. The CDR3 runs 15 residues. V was pared by 9 bases and J by 0 bases, with 14 bases between. Germline CDR1 is KGHDR and CDR2 is SFDVKD. This chain's CDR3 is CATGAGRSSNQPQHF. For the CDR3, the DNA is TGTGCCACCGGGGCGGGACGGTCTAGCAATCAGCCCCAGCATTTT.

The V call is TRBV15, the J call TRBJ1-2; 8 bases align to TRBD1. This CDR3 contains 12 residues. CDR1 and CDR2 (germline): LNHNV, YYDKDF (reference sequence). The J segment lost 12 bases and the V segment lost 2 bases, leaving 5 bases of the junction unmatched. This CDR3 reads CATSRQQGVDTF. The CDR3 DNA reads as TGTGCCACCAGCAGACAACAGGGGGTCGACACCTTC.

The J gene is TRBJ1-5, the V gene TRBV15; maybe TRBD1 (5 bases). The CDR3 consists of 15 residues. CDR1 LNHNV and CDR2 YYDKDF come from the germline V gene (reference sequence). The ends were cut back, 1 base at V and 4 bases at J, with 11 bases in the middle. The CDR3 DNA follows: TGTGCCACCAGCAGAGTTCTCTCAGGGAATCAGCCCCAGCATTTT. Encoded protein: CATSRVLSGNQPQHF. The whole variable domain, filled in from reference TRBV15 and TRBJ1-5, reads DAMVIQNPRYQVTQFGKPVTLSCSQTLNHNVMYWYQQKSSQAPKLLFHYYDKDFNNEADTPDNFQSRRPNTSFCFLDIRSPGLGDTAMYLCATSRVLSGNQPQHFGDGTRLSIL.

The V and J genes are TRBV19 and TRBJ2-1; 10 positions agree with TRBD2. With V trimmed by 7 bases and J by 5 bases, 11 bases remained unmatched. The CDR3 length is 16 residues. In germline, CDR1 is LNHDA, CDR2 SQIVND (reference sequence). CDR3 protein: CASTLLAGLRNNEQFF. In nucleotides, the CDR3 is TGTGCCAGTACCTTACTAGCGGGGTTAAGGAACAATGAGCAGTTCTTC. Filled out from reference TRBV19 and TRBJ2-1, the complete variable domain reads DGGITQSPKYLFRKEGQNVTLSCEQNLNHDAMYWYRQDPGQGLRLIYYSQIVNDFQKGDIAEGYSVSREKKESFPLTVTSAQKNPTAFYLCASTLLAGLRNNEQFFGPGTRLTVL.

Only one count was recorded for this clone. Relative to the germline gene, one junction end is altered; a read error may explain this. The chain employs TRBV29-1 and TRBJ1-5, with a tentative D call TRBD1 (5 bases). This CDR3 has 9 amino acids. Germline V gene lookup returns CDR1 SQVTM and CDR2 ANQGSEA. This chain's CDR3 is CLRWGPQHF. CDR3 sequence (DNA): TGTCTCCGGTGGGGCCCCCAGCATTTT.

V usage is TRBV27 and J usage is TRBJ2-7; D might be TRBD1 (5 bases). CDR1 and CDR2 from the germline V gene are MNHEY and SMNVEV (reference sequence). V lost 3 bases and J 2 bases, leaving 20 bases between the germline ends. CDR3 length equals 17 residues. The CDR3 region is CASSFRVGQDKTYEQYF. The CDR3 nucleotides are TGTGCCAGCAGTTTTAGGGTAGGGCAGGACAAAACCTACGAGCAGTACTTC.

This clone was seen more than once but under ten times. The chain combines TRBV5-1 with TRBJ2-2, with 8 bases aligning to TRBD1. V shed 1 base, J shed 3 bases, and the junction held 8 bases outside the gene matches. Germline assignment: CDR1 SGHRS and CDR2 YFSETQ. CDR3 size: 17 residues. The chain's CDR3 is CASSLRTGGSYTGELFF. The CDR3 bases are TGCGCCAGCAGCTTGCGCACAGGGGGGAGTTACACCGGGGAGCTGTTTTTT.

The chain carries TRBV27 and TRBJ2-1, with a possible D match to TRBD1 (5 bases). The CDR3 totals 13 residues. Germline V gene lookup returns CDR1 MNHEY and CDR2 SMNVEV (reference sequence). Trimming removed 3 bases from V and 8 bases from J, with 11 bases in between. CDR3 nucleotides: TGTGCCAGCAGTTTTCCAGGGTTCGATGAGCAGTTCTTC. Its protein is CASSFPGFDEQFF.

V and J are TRBV10-1 and TRBJ2-5, with D perhaps matching TRBD2 (5 bases). CDR3 length equals 13 residues. V dropped 8 bases and J dropped 7 bases, with 17 bases sitting between them. The germline V gene has CDR1 WNHNN and CDR2 SYGVQD (reference sequence). CDR3 region: CASGPPGMGTQYF. CDR3 coding DNA: TGCGCCAGCGGCCCGCCGGGAATGGGGACCCAGTACTTC.

This clone was observed once. This chain links TRBV5-1 with TRBJ1-1, with D possibly matching TRBD1 (5 bases). Germline CDR1 reads SGHRS; CDR2 reads YFSETQ. The CDR3 consists of 14 residues. V was shortened by 4 bases and J by 4 bases, with 14 bases between the two germline ends. The CDR3 DNA reads TGCGCCAGCAGCACCGGGACCCTGGGCACTGAAGCTTTCTTT. As protein: CASSTGTLGTEAFF.

The V call is TRBV19, the J call TRBJ1-1, with no clear D. The V gene's germline CDR1 is LNHDA and CDR2 SQIVND (reference sequence). The CDR3 sequence is 13 residues long. V lost 6 bases and J 2 bases, leaving 10 bases between the germline ends. CDR3 amino acids: CASSALRNTEAFF. For the CDR3, the DNA is TGTGCCAGTAGCGCCCTGCGCAACACTGAAGCTTTCTTT.

In this sample, this clone turned up once. This chain connects TRBV2 to TRBJ1-1; D is unclear. Trimming shortened V by 2 bases and J by 11 bases, and 15 bases separated the two germline ends. Per germline, CDR1 SNHLY and CDR2 FYNNEI. This CDR3 is built from 13 residues. In DNA, the CDR3 is TGTGCCAGCAGTGAACCAGACCATGTTGCGGCTTTCTTT. Its protein is CASSEPDHVAAFF.

The chain links TRBV29-1 to TRBJ2-5; tentatively, D is TRBD1 or TRBD2 (6 bases each). Germline CDR1 reads SQVTM; CDR2 reads ANQGSEA. V lost 7 bases to trimming and J lost 1 base, with 10 bases between them. CDR3 length equals 12 residues. Written as DNA, the CDR3 is TGCAGCGGATCGGGGGCCCAAGAGACCCAGTACTTC. Translation gives CSGSGAQETQYF.

This clone was seen only once. This chain connects TRBV6-6 to TRBJ1-4; 7 bases are a match to TRBD1. J was trimmed by 0 bases and V by 5 bases; bases with no gene match: 9. Germline CDR1 reads MNHNY; CDR2 reads SVGAGI (reference sequence). This CDR3 is built from 17 residues. The CDR3 coding sequence is TGTGCCAGCAGTCCGTCCGGGACAGCCTCAACTAATGAAAAACTGTTTTTT. Residues: CASSPSGTASTNEKLFF.

CDR3 protein: CASTRRTGGGSYNEQFF. CDR3 coding DNA: TGTGCCAGCACCCGACGGACAGGGGGCGGATCATACAATGAGCAGTTCTTC. The chain joins TRBV2 to TRBJ2-1; 11 bases are a match to TRBD1. The V gene end was trimmed by 7 bases and the J gene end by 4 bases; junction bases not matched to a gene: 12. Germline V gene lookup returns CDR1 SNHLY and CDR2 FYNNEI. The CDR3 consists of 17 residues.

The rearrangement joins TRBV30 to TRBJ1-2; the D is unclear. Deletions cut 0 bases from V and 3 bases from J, with 8 bases between. Germline lookup yields CDR1 GTSNPN and CDR2 SVGIG (reference sequence). The CDR3 covers 13 residues. The CDR3 is CAWSVGSDYGYTF. The CDR3 region has the DNA TGTGCCTGGAGTGTGGGCAGCGACTATGGCTACACCTTC.

This chain joins TRBV19 and TRBJ1-2; TRBD1 matches at 7 bases. J lost 4 bases, V lost 9 bases, and 5 bases had no gene match. The CDR3 loop spans 12 amino acids. Germline V gene data show CDR1 as LNHDA and CDR2 as SQIVND (reference sequence). The CDR3 sequence is CASRGQPYGYTF. The CDR3 bases are TGTGCCAGCAGGGGACAGCCCTATGGCTACACCTTC. The variable domain in full, with the rest retrieved from reference TRBV19 and TRBJ1-2, is DGGITQSPKYLFRKEGQNVTLSCEQNLNHDAMYWYRQDPGQGLRLIYYSQIVNDFQKGDIAEGYSVSREKKESFPLTVTSAQKNPTAFYLCASRGQPYGYTFGSGTRLTVV.

The J gene is TRBJ2-5, the V gene TRBV18; D gene uncertain. Germline CDR1 reads KGHSH; CDR2 reads LQKENI. The CDR3 spans 12 residues. The germline V and J ends were trimmed by 2 bases and 5 bases, with 6 bases remaining between them. Written as DNA, the CDR3 is TGTGCCAGCTCACCAATAAGGGAGACCCAGTACTTC. Its protein product is CASSPIRETQYF.

This clone showed up just once. V gene TRBV20-1 combines with J gene TRBJ1-1; no definite D call. The CDR3 is 11 residues long. Germline values: CDR1 DFQATT, CDR2 SNEGSKA (reference sequence). V lost 8 bases, J lost 2 bases, and 9 bases lay in between. CDR3 in DNA: TGCAGTTTTACAAGTAACACTGAAGCTTTCTTT. It specifies CSFTSNTEAFF.

V gene TRBV19 combines with J gene TRBJ1-2; possibly TRBD1 for D (5 bases). The CDR3 consists of 12 residues. Per germline, CDR1 LNHDA and CDR2 SQIVND (reference sequence). V was cut by 1 base and J by 6 bases, with 6 bases left in between. The CDR3 nucleotides read TGTGCCAGTAGTATAGGGGGGAATGGCTACACCTTC. Translation gives CASSIGGNGYTF. The full variable domain, completed using reference TRBV19 and TRBJ1-2, is DGGITQSPKYLFRKEGQNVTLSCEQNLNHDAMYWYRQDPGQGLRLIYYSQIVNDFQKGDIAEGYSVSREKKESFPLTVTSAQKNPTAFYLCASSIGGNGYTFGSGTRLTVV.

This clone has a handful of counts. The genes are TRBV2 and TRBJ1-1, with a possible D match to TRBD1 (5 bases). The CDR3 is made up of 16 amino acids. The germline CDR1 and CDR2 sequences are SNHLY and FYNNEI. The V gene lost 5 bases and the J gene lost 0 bases, with 16 bases spanning the gap. The CDR3: CASSRRGEGMNTEAFF. CDR3 bases: TGTGCCAGCAGTCGCCGGGGGGAGGGTATGAACACTGAAGCTTTCTTT.